One and the same sample provided the 22 T cell receptor beta chains below, sequenced in a study of blood T cell repertoires in COVID-19 (TCRdb year 2020). The method was the immunoSEQ multiplex PCR assay. This is the immuneACCESS table as TCRdb keeps it, with only in-frame sequences that have V and J called. A part of the clones is gone; compared with another copy, unresolved V genes explain less than half, and the rest is unexplained. Across this sample there are 80,000 or so clones, with about 85% seen only once. The top ten clonotypes cover about 10% of the sample. The sequencing input was peripheral blood. These receptor sequences come from a man in his sixties with COVID-19, enrolled during active disease.

In this sample, this clone turned up many times. This chain connects TRBV10-1 to TRBJ1-5, with D perhaps TRBD1 (5 bases). The CDR3 runs to 14 residues. CDR1 is WNHNN, CDR2 SYGVQD, per germline (reference sequence). The V end was cut by 4 bases, the J end by 14 bases, with 21 bases between. The CDR3 bases are TGCGCCAGCAGTGCAAACAGGAAATGCAGTCACGAGCATTTT. Translated, it gives CASSANRKCSHEHF.

V gene TRBV24-1 combines with J gene TRBJ2-1; TRBD2 agrees at 9 bases. Per the germline V gene, CDR1 is KGHDR and CDR2 is SFDVKD. V was pared by 3 bases and J by 6 bases, with 8 bases of the junction left unmatched. This CDR3 is built from 16 residues. The CDR3 nucleotides are TGTGCCACCAGTGATCCGGGACTAGCCGGAAGCAATGAGCAGTTCTTC. It translates to CATSDPGLAGSNEQFF.

This clone was observed a single time. The chain carries TRBV5-1 and TRBJ2-1, with D possibly being TRBD2 (5 bases). V lost 5 bases to trimming and J lost 2 bases, with 17 bases between them. CDR3 length equals 16 residues. Germline V gene sequence: CDR1 SGHRS, CDR2 YFSETQ. CDR3 sequence (DNA): TGCGCCAGCAGACGACGGTCTAGCCAAGCCTACAATGAGCAGTTCTTC. This encodes CASRRRSSQAYNEQFF.

V gene TRBV3-1 (or the pseudogene TRBV3-2) combines with J gene TRBJ2-5; 9 bases match TRBD1. Germline CDR1 is LGHDT and CDR2 is YNNKEL (reference sequence). Trimming cost V 4 bases and J 9 bases; bases outside gene matches: 12. The CDR3 is 15 amino acids. The CDR3 DNA follows: TGTGCCAGCAGCCCCTTTGTACAGGGGGCTGTGTCCCAGTACTTC. Its translation: CASSPFVQGAVSQYF.

V gene TRBV27 combines with J gene TRBJ1-5, with D possibly matching TRBD1 (5 bases). With 8 bases removed from V and 11 bases from J, the gap between germline ends came to 13 bases. CDR1 is MNHEY and CDR2 is SMNVEV in the germline V gene (reference sequence). This CDR3 is 11 amino acids long. CDR3 sequence reads: CASGGGRSQHF. CDR3 nucleotide sequence: TGTGCCAGCGGGGGAGGGAGGTCCCAGCATTTT.

The chain carries TRBV9 and TRBJ1-2; 7 bases fit TRBD1. Germline trimming cut 6 bases from V and 7 bases from J; bases unmatched to any gene: 18. CDR3 length equals 16 residues. Germline assignment: CDR1 SGDLS and CDR2 YYNGEE. CDR3 residues: CASTVRGLSTSIGYTF. CDR3 in DNA: TGTGCCAGCACGGTTAGGGGGCTCAGTACCTCTATTGGCTACACCTTC.

This clone was observed a single time. This rearrangement joins TRBV3-1 (or the pseudogene TRBV3-2) to TRBJ1-2; D unclear. CDR1 and CDR2 from the germline V gene are LGHDT and YNNKEL (reference sequence). V dropped 1 base and J dropped 8 bases, with 8 bases sitting between them. CDR3 length equals 12 residues. CDR3 in DNA: TGTGCCAGCAGCCAAGTTCTTCGGGGCTACACCTTC. Translated: CASSQVLRGYTF.

V gene TRBV18 combines with J gene TRBJ2-7, with TRBD2 identical over 8 bases. Trimming cost V 1 base and J 12 bases; bases outside gene matches: 5. The CDR3 sequence is 12 residues long. The germline CDR1 and CDR2 sequences are KGHSH and LQKENI. The CDR3 loop is CASSPLTSERYF. The CDR3 region has the DNA TGTGCCAGCTCACCACTGACTAGCGAAAGGTACTTC.

The V call is TRBV12-1, the J call TRBJ2-3; TRBD2 was called by the table and not checked on the DNA. TRBV12-1 is listed as a pseudogene. The CDR3 totals 15 residues. As DNA, the CDR3 is TGTGCCAGCAGCCGCCGAGTAAGAGGCACAGATACGCAGTATTTT. Protein product: CASSRRVRGTDTQYF.

The chain has TRBV5-1 and TRBJ2-5, with TRBD2 matching over 8 bases. This CDR3 has 15 residues. Looked up from germline, CDR1 is SGHRS and CDR2 is YFSETQ. J gave up 5 bases and V 0 bases, and 6 bases lay outside the gene matches. CDR3 sequence: CASSLVPGGPETQYF. DNA for the CDR3: TGCGCCAGCAGCTTGGTACCGGGGGGGCCTGAGACCCAGTACTTC.

This clone was recorded once. The chain joins TRBV20-1 to TRBJ2-2; 9 nucleotides align to TRBD1. J lost 4 bases, V lost 3 bases, and 6 bases had no gene match. There are 15 residues in the CDR3. CDR1 DFQATT and CDR2 SNEGSKA come from the germline V gene (reference sequence). As DNA, the CDR3 is TGCAGTGCTAGTCATGGGACAGGGCGCACCGGGGAGCTGTTTTTT. It is translated as CSASHGTGRTGELFF.

This chain links TRBV10-1 with TRBJ2-5; D might be TRBD2 (6 bases). Trimming pared 4 bases from V and 5 bases from J, leaving 17 bases between. This CDR3 spans 15 amino acids. CDR1 is WNHNN and CDR2 is SYGVQD in the germline V gene (reference sequence). CDR3 nucleotide sequence: TGCGCCAGCAGTGTGTCTACGGGAGTCGGGGAGACCCAGTACTTC. It encodes CASSVSTGVGETQYF.

The V call is TRBV25-1, the J call TRBJ1-2; tentatively, D is TRBD1 (5 bases). V was clipped by 5 bases and J by 7 bases, with 11 bases between them. CDR3 length: 12 amino acids. CDR1 and CDR2 (germline): MGHDK, SYGVNS. The CDR3 sequence: CASSPLGGGYTF. CDR3 nucleotide sequence: TGTGCCAGCAGTCCACTCGGGGGTGGCTACACCTTC.

The rearrangement joins TRBV2 to TRBJ2-3; D is undetermined. V was clipped by 7 bases and J by 6 bases, with 20 bases between them. The length of the CDR3 is 15 residues. In germline, CDR1 is SNHLY, CDR2 FYNNEI. The CDR3 coding sequence is TGTGCCAGCACGTGGGCACCTCAACCCCCCGATACGCAGTATTTT. Its translation is CASTWAPQPPDTQYF.

The chain couples TRBV7-9 to TRBJ2-7, with 7 bases aligning to TRBD1. The V segment lost 4 bases and the J segment 6 bases; nucleotides outside the gene matches: 12. Germline V lookup: CDR1 SEHNR, CDR2 FQNEAQ (reference sequence). The CDR3 has 15 residues. CDR3 in amino acids: CASSSVRDSRPEQYF. The CDR3, as DNA: TGTGCCAGCAGCTCAGTACGGGACAGCCGGCCCGAGCAGTACTTC. Filled out from reference TRBV7-9 and TRBJ2-7, the complete variable domain reads DTGVSQNPRHKITKRGQNVTFRCDPISEHNRLYWYRQTLGQGPEFLTYFQNEAQLEKSRLLSDRFSAERPKGSFSTLEIQRTEQGDSAMYLCASSSVRDSRPEQYFGPGTRLTVT.

CDR3 bases: TGTGCCAGCAGCTCATTAGACGGGATCCCGAACACTGAAGCTTTCTTT. This encodes CASSSLDGIPNTEAFF. The chain uses TRBV11-2 and TRBJ1-1; no clear D. CDR1 SGHAT and CDR2 FQNNGV come from the germline V gene. The V end was cut by 4 bases, the J end by 1 base, with 16 bases between. The CDR3 loop spans 16 amino acids.

The V call is TRBV2, the J call TRBJ2-2; no clear D gene. CDR1 and CDR2 (germline): SNHLY, FYNNEI. The germline V and J ends were trimmed by 4 bases and 3 bases, with 9 bases remaining between them. The CDR3 is 14 amino acids. The CDR3 nucleotides read TGTGCCAGCAGTGGACTTCTCGACACCGGGGAGCTGTTTTTT. Residues: CASSGLLDTGELFF.

The gene calls are TRBV5-1 and TRBJ2-2, with D hard to call. V was cut by 1 base and J by 2 bases, with 12 bases left in between. This CDR3 is 16 amino acids long. CDR1 SGHRS and CDR2 YFSETQ come from the germline V gene. The CDR3 coding sequence is TGCGCCAGCAGCTTGAATCCAGGAATAAACACCGGGGAGCTGTTTTTT. It codes for CASSLNPGINTGELFF. Variable domain in full (rest from reference TRBV5-1 and TRBJ2-2): KAGVTQTPRYLIKTRGQQVTLSCSPISGHRSVSWYQQTPGQGLQFLFEYFSETQRNKGNFPGRFSGRQFSNSRSEMNVSTLELGDSALYLCASSLNPGINTGELFFGEGSRLTVL.

This clone has only a few counts. The chain carries TRBV18 and TRBJ2-7; 11 bases line up with TRBD1. J was trimmed by 4 bases and V by 5 bases; bases with no gene match: 7. CDR1 and CDR2 from the germline V gene are KGHSH and LQKENI. CDR3 size: 15 residues. CDR3 in amino acids: CASSGQGAAGYEQYF. In DNA form, the CDR3 reads TGTGCCAGCTCAGGACAGGGGGCTGCAGGATACGAGCAGTACTTC.

Only a few counts were recorded for this clone. The CDR3, as DNA: TGTGCCAGCAGTGCAACAGGCGGGGGGCAAGAGACCCAGTACTTC. Residues: CASSATGGGQETQYF. V is TRBV6-4 and J is TRBJ2-5, with 8 bases fitting TRBD2. The CDR3 spans 15 residues. The germline V gene encodes CDR1 MRHNA and CDR2 SNTAGT. The ends lost 4 bases at V and 2 bases at J; junction bases unmatched: 6.

The V call is TRBV11-2, the J call TRBJ1-1, with D possibly matching TRBD1 (6 bases). V was pared by 3 bases and J by 7 bases, with 24 bases between. The CDR3 covers 17 residues. The germline CDR1 and CDR2 sequences are SGHAT and FQNNGV. The CDR3 loop reads CASSLAGGSDKRSEAFF. The CDR3 nucleotides read TGTGCCAGCAGCTTGGCGGGGGGCTCGGACAAGCGGAGTGAAGCTTTCTTT.

V is TRBV5-1 and J is TRBJ2-5; TRBD1 might be the D (6 bases). This CDR3 has 14 residues. The V gene lost 0 bases and the J gene lost 5 bases, with 11 bases spanning the gap. CDR1 and CDR2 from the germline V gene are SGHRS and YFSETQ. In nucleotides, the CDR3 is TGCGCCAGCAGCTTGGGCAGGGGAAAGGAGACCCAGTACTTC. Residues: CASSLGRGKETQYF.